Listed here is a single T cell receptor beta chain. Its target is not known. The source of the sample is a study of identifying expanded T cells in peripheral blood. Profiled with immunoSEQ multiplex PCR; TCRdb holds only in-frame clones, not every one. Found here are around 85,000 clones, 88% of them singletons; the top ten hold under 20%. Study results and caveats: Two-week clone count variance significantly increased as total template count grew. Over around two and four weeks, about 17 and 20 clones changed, versus around 1.3 between replicates.

There are 18 residues in the CDR3. Trimming cost V 2 bases and J 3 bases; bases outside gene matches: 13. Per germline, CDR1 SGHDT and CDR2 YYEEEE. Collection occurred without any documented infections or immune events in donors. Sequencing was performed on blood. The clonotype was recovered from a person between 18 and 69 years old in good health. The genes are TRBV5-6 and TRBJ2-1; 8 bases are shared with TRBD2. For the CDR3, the DNA is TGTGCCAGCAGCTTTATACTTGGTAAGCGGGGGAACTACAATGAGCAGTTCTTC. It codes for CASSFILGKRGNYNEQFF.